The rows below give T cell receptor beta chains drawn from one sample of a study of T cells in Graves' hyperthyroidism and ophthalmopathy. TCRdb re-analysed the multiplex PCR reads in MiXCR, keeping a single row per CDR3 protein. Of around 700,000 distinct CDR3 sequences in the sample, around 20% were seen once. The sequencing sample was made of blood. The source is a woman aged 50 to 65 with Graves' hyperthyroidism that later progressed to Graves' ophthalmopathy. The CDR3 runs from the conserved cysteine through the conserved F or W.

length: 15
V: TRBV6-1
CDR3: CASSPQGAEATEAFF

length: 14
V: TRBV3-1
CDR3: CASSHAGRLGELFF

length: 14
V: TRBV11-1
CDR3: CASSLIPYTDTQYF

length: 11
V: TRBV6-1
CDR3: CASGSMQPQHF

length: 16
V: TRBV9
CDR3: CASSVGASGSQEELFF

length: 16
V: TRBV2
CDR3: CASSDGQERSTDTQYF

length: 15
V: TRBV20-1
CDR3: CSARDNRGQADTQYF

length: 15
V: TRBV24-1
CDR3: CATSETQGESYGYTF

length: 16
V: TRBV6-1
CDR3: CATLSGQRVMNTEAFF

length: 13
V: TRBV11-2
CDR3: CASSPGIFDEQFF

length: 15
V: TRBV18
CDR3: CASSPAGTARTKQYF

length: 12
V: TRBV29-1
CDR3: CSAVDPVSEAFF

length: 12
V: TRBV3-1
CDR3: CASSQGGRPQHF

length: 12
V: TRBV10-3
CDR3: CATLAGANEQFF

length: 15
V: TRBV5-1
CDR3: CASSLGFLGARGYTF

length: 15
V: TRBV6-5
CDR3: CASSYSGTGYTEAFF

length: 15
V: TRBV7-3
CDR3: CASSLAQGLIQPQHF

length: 15
V: TRBV5-1
CDR3: CASSWTGTGANVLTF

length: 15
V: TRBV6-1
CDR3: CASSEVLPAYNEQFF

length: 15
V: TRBV5-4
CDR3: CASSQNVRSGYGYTF

length: 12
V: TRBV29-1
CDR3: CSAQGTGYEQYF

length: 15
V: TRBV4-2
CDR3: CASSQRTGDYNEQFF

length: 15
V: TRBV10-3
CDR3: CAISESSNRGAGYTF

length: 13
V: TRBV6-1
CDR3: CASRDWSGNTIYF

length: 15
V: TRBV10-1
CDR3: CASSESRAGGNTIYF

length: 16
V: TRBV5-1
CDR3: CASSPVVQDYNSPLHF

length: 15
V: TRBV10-1
CDR3: CASSEETGGFGELFF

length: 14
V: TRBV7-3
CDR3: CASSHQRGGNEQFF

length: 13
V: TRBV12-3/TRBV12-4
CDR3: CASSAREAGELFF

length: 9
V: TRBV20-1
CDR3: CSTPGAQYF

length: 15
V: TRBV4-1
CDR3: CASSQEGTGVYEQYF

length: 15
V: TRBV19
CDR3: CASSDRDYPYNEQFF

length: 15
V: TRBV6-1
CDR3: CASSFSGTGAYEQYF

length: 16
V: TRBV5-1
CDR3: CASSSRSQGASYEQYF

length: 13
V: TRBV12-3/TRBV12-4
CDR3: CASSLMGLETQYF

length: 16
V: TRBV5-1
CDR3: CASGALAGSATGELFF

length: 15
V: TRBV12-3/TRBV12-4
CDR3: CASRTGLAVTDTQYF

length: 16
V: TRBV2
CDR3: CACNGQGLNSNQPQHF

length: 15
V: TRBV12-3/TRBV12-4
CDR3: CASSLMSQGNSPLHF

length: 15
V: TRBV6-1
CDR3: CASSPQTGGADTQYF

length: 12
V: TRBV5-4
CDR3: CASSVLDTEAFF

length: 16
V: TRBV5-1
CDR3: CASSLGVAGVTDTQYF

length: 14
V: TRBV6-2/TRBV6-3
CDR3: CASTCSSGGYGYTF

length: 16
V: TRBV27
CDR3: CASSLAGLAGPDTQYF

length: 18
V: TRBV11-1
CDR3: CASSGARERGDNTGELFF

length: 12
V: TRBV29-1
CDR3: CSVAQEHTEAFF

length: 13
V: TRBV19
CDR3: CASSSRIEQPQHF

length: 13
V: TRBV18
CDR3: CASSPLGRYGYTF

length: 14
V: TRBV6-5
CDR3: CASSYSIAGTEAFF

length: 15
V: TRBV20-1
CDR3: CSAANPGRSSYEQYF